This TCR beta chain derives from a study of siplizumab effects on memory and regulatory T cells. The CDR3 length is 17 residues. The trim removed 0 bases at V and 6 bases at J, leaving 8 bases unmatched. CDR1 ENHRY and CDR2 SYGVKD come from the germline V gene. Libraries were prepared by immunoSEQ multiplex PCR; TCRdb keeps only in-frame clonotypes and omits some of them. The sample holds 95,000 to 110,000 clones, approximately 93% seen once. The chain combines TRBV10-3 with TRBJ2-1; 10 bases match TRBD2. The sample taken for sequencing was Tregs sorted from blood. This sequence was found in a human donor in good health. The CDR3 reads CAISESGGAGGRNEQFF. DNA of the CDR3: TGTGCCATCAGTGAGTCAGGAGGAGCGGGAGGGCGCAATGAGCAGTTCTTC.